Listed below are T cell receptor beta chains from one sample, sequenced in a study of early T cells in non-severe SARS-CoV-2 infection. TCRdb re-called the 5' RACE reads through MiXCR, storing one row per CDR3 protein. The data show more than 75,000 distinct CDR3 sequences, roughly an eighth seen once. Sequencing was performed on whole blood. The source is an adult who was a healthcare worker with PCR-confirmed SARS-CoV-2 infection or an uninfected control (not recorded which). The CDR3 runs from the conserved cysteine through the conserved F or W. The order of the fields is J gene, V gene, D gene, CDR3 protein. D genes are given only for firm matches.

j_gene: TRBJ2-4; v_gene: TRBV21-1; d_gene: NA; CDR3aa: CASSKARVGKNIQYF
j_gene: TRBJ1-2; v_gene: TRBV14; d_gene: NA; CDR3aa: CASSLVPGPRVYYGYTF
j_gene: TRBJ1-1; v_gene: TRBV29-1; d_gene: NA; CDR3aa: CSVVIDMNTEAFF
j_gene: TRBJ1-6; v_gene: TRBV5-1; d_gene: NA; CDR3aa: CASSLGQVGGSPLHF
j_gene: TRBJ2-7; v_gene: TRBV9; d_gene: TRBD1; CDR3aa: CASSTGTGVYEQYF
j_gene: TRBJ2-7; v_gene: TRBV12-3/TRBV12-4; d_gene: TRBD1; CDR3aa: CASSLGTGVSYEQYF
j_gene: TRBJ1-1; v_gene: TRBV20-1; d_gene: NA; CDR3aa: CSARPSRGGTEAFF
j_gene: TRBJ1-5; v_gene: TRBV4-1; d_gene: TRBD1; CDR3aa: CASRQGIKDGNQPQHF
j_gene: TRBJ1-2; v_gene: TRBV28; d_gene: NA; CDR3aa: CASSLSRKGGGYTF
j_gene: TRBJ1-4; v_gene: TRBV28; d_gene: NA; CDR3aa: CASRRGIWEKLFF
j_gene: TRBJ2-7; v_gene: TRBV6-1; d_gene: NA; CDR3aa: CASTPRRREYEQYF
j_gene: TRBJ2-7; v_gene: TRBV27; d_gene: NA; CDR3aa: CASSLSGTVLDEQYF
j_gene: TRBJ2-5; v_gene: TRBV7-2; d_gene: NA; CDR3aa: CASSLRRGLETQYF
j_gene: TRBJ2-3; v_gene: TRBV27; d_gene: NA; CDR3aa: CASSFEGSTDTQYF
j_gene: TRBJ2-6; v_gene: TRBV6-5; d_gene: NA; CDR3aa: CASSPRVRVWDSGANVLTF
j_gene: TRBJ1-1; v_gene: TRBV29-1; d_gene: NA; CDR3aa: CSVDLRGNTEAFF
j_gene: TRBJ2-2; v_gene: TRBV7-2; d_gene: NA; CDR3aa: CASSHHARDPTYTGELFF
j_gene: TRBJ1-1; v_gene: TRBV7-9; d_gene: NA; CDR3aa: CASSLWPATEAFF
j_gene: TRBJ2-3; v_gene: TRBV18; d_gene: NA; CDR3aa: CASSPSTDTQYF